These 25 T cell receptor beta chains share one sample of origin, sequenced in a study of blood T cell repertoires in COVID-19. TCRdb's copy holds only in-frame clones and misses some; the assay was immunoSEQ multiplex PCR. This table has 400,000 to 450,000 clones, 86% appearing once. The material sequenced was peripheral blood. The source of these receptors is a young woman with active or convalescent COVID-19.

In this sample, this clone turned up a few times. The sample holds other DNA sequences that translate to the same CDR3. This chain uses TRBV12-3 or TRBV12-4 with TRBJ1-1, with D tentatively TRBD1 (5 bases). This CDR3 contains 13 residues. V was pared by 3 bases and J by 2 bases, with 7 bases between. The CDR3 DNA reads TGTGCCAGCAGTTTCGGGGGAAACACTGAAGCTTTCTTT. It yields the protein CASSFGGNTEAFF.

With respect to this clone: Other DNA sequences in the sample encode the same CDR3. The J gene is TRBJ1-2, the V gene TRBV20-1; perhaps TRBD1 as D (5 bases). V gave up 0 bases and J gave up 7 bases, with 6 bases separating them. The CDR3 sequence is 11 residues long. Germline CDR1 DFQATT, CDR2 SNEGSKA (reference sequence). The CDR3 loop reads CSARDQGGYTF. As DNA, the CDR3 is TGCAGTGCTAGAGATCAGGGTGGCTACACCTTC.

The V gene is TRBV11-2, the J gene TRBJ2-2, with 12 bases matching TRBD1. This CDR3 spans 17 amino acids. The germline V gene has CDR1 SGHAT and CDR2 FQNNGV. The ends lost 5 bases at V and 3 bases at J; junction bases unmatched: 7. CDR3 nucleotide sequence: TGTGCCAGCAGCGCGAGCGGGACAGGGGGCCACACCGGGGAGCTGTTTTTT. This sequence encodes CASSASGTGGHTGELFF.

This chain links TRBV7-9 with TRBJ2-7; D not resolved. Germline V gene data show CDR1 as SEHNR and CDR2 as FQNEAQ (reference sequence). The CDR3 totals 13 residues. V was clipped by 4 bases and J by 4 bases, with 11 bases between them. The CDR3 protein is CASSSIPEYEQYF. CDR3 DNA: TGTGCCAGCAGCTCAATTCCGGAGTACGAGCAGTACTTC.

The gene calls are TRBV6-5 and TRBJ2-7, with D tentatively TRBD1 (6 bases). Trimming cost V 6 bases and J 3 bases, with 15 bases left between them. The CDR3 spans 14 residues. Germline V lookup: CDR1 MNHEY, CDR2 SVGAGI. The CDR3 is CASRNREFSYEQYF. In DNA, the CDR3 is TGTGCCAGCAGGAACAGGGAGTTTAGCTACGAGCAGTACTTC.

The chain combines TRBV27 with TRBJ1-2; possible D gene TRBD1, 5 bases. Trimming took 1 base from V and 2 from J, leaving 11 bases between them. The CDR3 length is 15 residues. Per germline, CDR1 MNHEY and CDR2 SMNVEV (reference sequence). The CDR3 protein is CASSLWPGINYGYTF. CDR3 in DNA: TGTGCCAGCAGTTTATGGCCAGGGATCAACTATGGCTACACCTTC.

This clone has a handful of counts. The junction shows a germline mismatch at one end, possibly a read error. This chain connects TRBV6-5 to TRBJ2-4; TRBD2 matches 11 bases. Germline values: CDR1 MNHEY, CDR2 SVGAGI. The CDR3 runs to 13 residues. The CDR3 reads CASRGGASGRNFF. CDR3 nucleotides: TGTGCCAGCAGGGGGGGGGCTAGCGGGAGGAATTTCTTC.

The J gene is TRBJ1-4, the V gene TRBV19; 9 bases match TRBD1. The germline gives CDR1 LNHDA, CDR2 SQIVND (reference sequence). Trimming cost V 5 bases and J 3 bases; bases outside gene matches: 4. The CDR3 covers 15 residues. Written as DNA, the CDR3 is TGTGCCAGTAGTCCACGGGACAGGGCTAATGAAAAACTGTTTTTT. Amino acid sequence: CASSPRDRANEKLFF.

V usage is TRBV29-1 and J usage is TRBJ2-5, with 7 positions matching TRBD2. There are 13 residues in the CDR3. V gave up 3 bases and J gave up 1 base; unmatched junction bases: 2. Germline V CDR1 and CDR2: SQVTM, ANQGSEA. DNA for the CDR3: TGCAGCGTTGAGGGGAGGGCCCAAGAGACCCAGTACTTC. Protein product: CSVEGRAQETQYF. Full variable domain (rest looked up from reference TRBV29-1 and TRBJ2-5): SAVISQKPSRDICQRGTSLTIQCQVDSQVTMMFWYRQQPGQSLTLIATANQGSEATYESGFVIDKFPISRPNLTFSTLTVSNMSPEDSSIYLCSVEGRAQETQYFGPGTRLLVL.

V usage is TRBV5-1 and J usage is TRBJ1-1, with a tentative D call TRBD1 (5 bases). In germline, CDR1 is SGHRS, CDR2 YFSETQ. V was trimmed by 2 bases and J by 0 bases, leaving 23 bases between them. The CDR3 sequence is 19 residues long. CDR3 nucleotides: TGCGCCAGCAGCTTTTTGCCCCATCAGGCGGGGGGAATGAACACTGAAGCTTTCTTT. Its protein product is CASSFLPHQAGGMNTEAFF.

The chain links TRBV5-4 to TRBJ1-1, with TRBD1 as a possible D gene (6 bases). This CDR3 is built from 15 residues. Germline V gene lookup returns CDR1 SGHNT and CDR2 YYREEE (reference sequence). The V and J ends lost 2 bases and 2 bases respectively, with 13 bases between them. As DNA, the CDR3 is TGTGCCAGCAGCTTCTCATTACAGGGAAACACTGAAGCTTTCTTT. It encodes CASSFSLQGNTEAFF. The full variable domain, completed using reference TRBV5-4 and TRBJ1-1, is ETGVTQSPTHLIKTRGQQVTLRCSSQSGHNTVSWYQQALGQGPQFIFQYYREEENGRGNFPPRFSGLQFPNYSSELNVNALELDDSALYLCASSFSLQGNTEAFFGQGTRLTVV.

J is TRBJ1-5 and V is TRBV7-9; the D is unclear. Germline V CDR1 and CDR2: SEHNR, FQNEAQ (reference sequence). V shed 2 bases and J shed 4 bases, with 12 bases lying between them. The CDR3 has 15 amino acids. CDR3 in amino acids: CASSLCQWRNQPQHF. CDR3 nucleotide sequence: TGTGCCAGCAGCTTATGCCAGTGGAGGAATCAGCCCCAGCATTTT.

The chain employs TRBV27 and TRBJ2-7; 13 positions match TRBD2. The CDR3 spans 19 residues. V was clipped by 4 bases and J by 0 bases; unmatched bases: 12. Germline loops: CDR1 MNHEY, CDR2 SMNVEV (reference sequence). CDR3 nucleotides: TGTGCCAGCAGTTCTTGGACTAGCGGGAGTAAGGGGACCTCCTACGAGCAGTACTTC. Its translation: CASSSWTSGSKGTSYEQYF.

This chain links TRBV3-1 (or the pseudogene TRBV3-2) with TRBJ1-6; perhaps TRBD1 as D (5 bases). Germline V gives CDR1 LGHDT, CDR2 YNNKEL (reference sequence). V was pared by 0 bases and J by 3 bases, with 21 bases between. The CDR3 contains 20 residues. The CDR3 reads CASSQDLTLGQGIYNSPLHF. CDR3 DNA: TGTGCCAGCAGCCAAGATCTAACGTTGGGGCAGGGTATCTATAATTCACCCCTCCACTTT.

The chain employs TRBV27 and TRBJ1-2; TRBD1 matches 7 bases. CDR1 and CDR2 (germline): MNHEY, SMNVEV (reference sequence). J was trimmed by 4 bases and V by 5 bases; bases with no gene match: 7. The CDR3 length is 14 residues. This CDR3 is CASSTHTGAYGYTF. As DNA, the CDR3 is TGTGCCAGCAGTACCCACACAGGGGCCTATGGCTACACCTTC.

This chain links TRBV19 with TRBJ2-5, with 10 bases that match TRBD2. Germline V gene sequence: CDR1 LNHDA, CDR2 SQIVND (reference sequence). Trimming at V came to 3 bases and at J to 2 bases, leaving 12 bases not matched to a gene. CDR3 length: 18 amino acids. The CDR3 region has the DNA TGTGCCAGTAGTATGGATAGCGGGGGGCTCCCGCGTCAAGAGACCCAGTACTTC. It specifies CASSMDSGGLPRQETQYF.

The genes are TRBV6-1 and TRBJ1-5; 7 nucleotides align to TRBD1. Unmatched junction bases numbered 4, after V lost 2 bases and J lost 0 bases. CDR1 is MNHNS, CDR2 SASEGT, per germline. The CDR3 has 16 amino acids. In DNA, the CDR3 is TGTGCCAGCAGTGAACATACAGGGGATAGCAATCAGCCCCAGCATTTT. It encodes CASSEHTGDSNQPQHF.

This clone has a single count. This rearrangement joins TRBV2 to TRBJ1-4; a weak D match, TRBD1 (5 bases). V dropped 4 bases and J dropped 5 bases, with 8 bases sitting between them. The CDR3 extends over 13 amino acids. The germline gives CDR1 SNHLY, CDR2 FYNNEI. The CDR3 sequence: CASSGQRNEKLFF. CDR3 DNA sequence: TGTGCCAGCAGTGGACAGAGGAATGAAAAACTGTTTTTT.

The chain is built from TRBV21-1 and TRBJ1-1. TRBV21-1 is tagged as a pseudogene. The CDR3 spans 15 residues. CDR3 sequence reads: CASGSGGPVNTEAFF. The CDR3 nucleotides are TGTGCCAGCGGTTCGGGGGGCCCGGTGAACACTGAAGCTTTCTTT.

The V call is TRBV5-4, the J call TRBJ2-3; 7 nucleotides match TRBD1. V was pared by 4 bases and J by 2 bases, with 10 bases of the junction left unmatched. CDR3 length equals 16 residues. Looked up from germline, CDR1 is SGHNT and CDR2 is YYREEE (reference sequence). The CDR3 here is CASSSTGVIPTDTQYF. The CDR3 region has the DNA TGTGCCAGCAGCAGCACAGGGGTCATACCCACAGATACGCAGTATTTT.

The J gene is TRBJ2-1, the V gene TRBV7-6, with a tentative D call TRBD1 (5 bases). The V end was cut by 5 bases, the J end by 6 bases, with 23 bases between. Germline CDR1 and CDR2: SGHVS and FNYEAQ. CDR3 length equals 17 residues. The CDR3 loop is CASSPLKPRTSLNEQFF. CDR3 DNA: TGTGCCAGCAGCCCACTCAAACCGAGGACATCTCTCAATGAGCAGTTCTTC.

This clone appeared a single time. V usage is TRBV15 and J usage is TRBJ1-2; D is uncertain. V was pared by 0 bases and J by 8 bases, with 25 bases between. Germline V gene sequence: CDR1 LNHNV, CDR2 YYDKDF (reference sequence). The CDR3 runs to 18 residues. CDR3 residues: CATSRDPLDRGPSSGYTF. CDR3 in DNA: TGTGCCACCAGCAGAGATCCGTTGGACCGGGGTCCCTCTTCCGGCTACACCTTC.

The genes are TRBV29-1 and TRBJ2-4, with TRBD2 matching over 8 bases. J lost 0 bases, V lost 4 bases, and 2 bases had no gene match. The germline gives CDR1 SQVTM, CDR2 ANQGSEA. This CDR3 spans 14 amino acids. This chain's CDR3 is CSVVAGLAKNIQYF. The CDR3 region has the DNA TGCAGCGTTGTAGCGGGACTAGCCAAAAACATTCAGTACTTC.

CDR3 sequence reads: CSASQRDYNEQFF. CDR3 bases: TGCAGTGCTAGTCAGCGGGATTACAATGAGCAGTTCTTC. J is TRBJ2-1 and V is TRBV20-1; 7 positions match TRBD2. The CDR3 runs 13 residues. Germline values: CDR1 DFQATT, CDR2 SNEGSKA (reference sequence). With 3 bases clipped from V and 4 bases from J, the junction kept 3 bases outside the gene matches.

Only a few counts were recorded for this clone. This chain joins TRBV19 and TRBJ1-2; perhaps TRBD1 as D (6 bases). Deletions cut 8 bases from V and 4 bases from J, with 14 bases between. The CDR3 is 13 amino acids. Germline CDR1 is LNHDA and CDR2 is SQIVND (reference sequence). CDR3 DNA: TGTGCCAGTCAACCTACAGGGACCTATGGCTACACCTTC. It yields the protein CASQPTGTYGYTF. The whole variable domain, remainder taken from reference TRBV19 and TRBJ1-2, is DGGITQSPKYLFRKEGQNVTLSCEQNLNHDAMYWYRQDPGQGLRLIYYSQIVNDFQKGDIAEGYSVSREKKESFPLTVTSAQKNPTAFYLCASQPTGTYGYTFGSGTRLTVV.